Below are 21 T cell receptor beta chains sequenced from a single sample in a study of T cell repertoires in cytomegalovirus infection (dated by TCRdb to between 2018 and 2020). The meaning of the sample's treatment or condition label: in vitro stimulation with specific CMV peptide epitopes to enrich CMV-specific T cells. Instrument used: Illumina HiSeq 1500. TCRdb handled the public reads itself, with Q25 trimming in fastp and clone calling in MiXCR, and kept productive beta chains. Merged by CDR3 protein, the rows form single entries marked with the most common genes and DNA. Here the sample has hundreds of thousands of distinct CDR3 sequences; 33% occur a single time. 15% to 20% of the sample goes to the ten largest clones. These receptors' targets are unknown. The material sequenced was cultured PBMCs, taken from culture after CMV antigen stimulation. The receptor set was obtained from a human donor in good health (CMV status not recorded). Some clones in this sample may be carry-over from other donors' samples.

The CDR3 nucleotides are TGTGCCAGCTCCACTAGCAGGGAGACCCAGTACTTC. This sequence encodes CASSTSRETQYF. V gene TRBV19 combines with J gene TRBJ2-5, with D possibly TRBD2 on 6 matching bases. The CDR3 sequence is 12 residues long. Germline V gives CDR1 LNHDA, CDR2 SQIVND (reference sequence). Trimming removed 9 bases at V and 5 bases at J, with 13 bases between.

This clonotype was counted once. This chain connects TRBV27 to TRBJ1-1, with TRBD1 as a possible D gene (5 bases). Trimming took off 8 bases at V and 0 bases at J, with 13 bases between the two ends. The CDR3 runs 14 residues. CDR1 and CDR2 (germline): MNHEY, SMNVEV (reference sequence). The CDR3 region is CASSDGGLNTEAFF. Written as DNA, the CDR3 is TGTGCCAGCTCAGACGGGGGTCTGAACACTGAAGCTTTCTTT.

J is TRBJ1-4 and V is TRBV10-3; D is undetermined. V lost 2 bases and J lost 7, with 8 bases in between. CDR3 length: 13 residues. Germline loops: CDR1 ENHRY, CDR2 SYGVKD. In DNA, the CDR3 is TGTGCCATCAGTGAGGACCGGCGTGAAAAACTGTTTTTT. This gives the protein CAISEDRREKLFF.

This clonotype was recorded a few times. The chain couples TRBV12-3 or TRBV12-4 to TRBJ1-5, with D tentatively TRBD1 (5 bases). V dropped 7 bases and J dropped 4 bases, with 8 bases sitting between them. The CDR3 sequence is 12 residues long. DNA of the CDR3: TGTGCCAGCAACAGGCTTAATCAGCCCCAGCATTTT. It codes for CASNRLNQPQHF.

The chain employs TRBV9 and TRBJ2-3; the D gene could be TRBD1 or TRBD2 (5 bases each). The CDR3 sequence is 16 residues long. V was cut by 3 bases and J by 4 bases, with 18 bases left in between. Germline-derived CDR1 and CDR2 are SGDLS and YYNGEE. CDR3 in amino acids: CASSGVGGGSPDTQYF. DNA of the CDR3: TGTGCCAGCAGCGGAGTTGGTGGGGGTAGCCCAGATACGCAGTATTTT.

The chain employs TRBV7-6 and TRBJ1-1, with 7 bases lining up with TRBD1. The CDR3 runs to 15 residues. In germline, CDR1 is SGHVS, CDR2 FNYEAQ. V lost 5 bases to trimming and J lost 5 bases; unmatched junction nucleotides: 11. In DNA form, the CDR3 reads TGTGCCAGCAGCCGACCGGCAGGGGGGAGTACTGAAGCTTTCTTT. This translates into CASSRPAGGSTEAFF.

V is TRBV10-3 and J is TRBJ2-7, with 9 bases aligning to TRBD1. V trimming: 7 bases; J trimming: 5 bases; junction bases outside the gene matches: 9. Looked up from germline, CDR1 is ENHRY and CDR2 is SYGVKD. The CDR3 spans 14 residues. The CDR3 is CAINPGTGLDEQYF. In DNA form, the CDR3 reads TGTGCCATCAACCCCGGGACAGGGTTGGACGAGCAGTACTTC.

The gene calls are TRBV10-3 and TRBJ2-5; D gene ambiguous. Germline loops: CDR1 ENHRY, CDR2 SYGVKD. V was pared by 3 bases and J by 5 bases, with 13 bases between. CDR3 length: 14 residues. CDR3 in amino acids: CAISESQSGETQYF. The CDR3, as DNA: TGTGCCATCAGTGAATCACAGTCCGGGGAGACCCAGTACTTC.

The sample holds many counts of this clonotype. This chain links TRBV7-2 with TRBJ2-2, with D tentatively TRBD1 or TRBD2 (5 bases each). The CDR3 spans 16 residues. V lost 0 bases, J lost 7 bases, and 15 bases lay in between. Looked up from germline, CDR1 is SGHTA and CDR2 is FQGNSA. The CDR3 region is CASSLARGARGGELFF. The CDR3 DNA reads TGTGCCAGCAGCTTAGCGCGAGGGGCTCGTGGCGGGGAGCTGTTTTTT.

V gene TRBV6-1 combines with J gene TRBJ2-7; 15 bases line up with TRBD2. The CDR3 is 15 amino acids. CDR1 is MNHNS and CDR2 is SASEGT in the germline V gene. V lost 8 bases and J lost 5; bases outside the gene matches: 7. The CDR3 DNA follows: TGTGCCAGCCGCCCGGGACTAGCGGGAGGCAACGAGCAGTACTTC. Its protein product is CASRPGLAGGNEQYF.

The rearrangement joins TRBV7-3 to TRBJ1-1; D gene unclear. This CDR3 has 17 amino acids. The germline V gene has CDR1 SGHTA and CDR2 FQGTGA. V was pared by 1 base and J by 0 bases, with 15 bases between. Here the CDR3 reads CASSLIGDERMNTEAFF. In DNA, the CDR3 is TGTGCCAGCAGCTTAATCGGCGACGAGCGTATGAACACTGAAGCTTTCTTT.

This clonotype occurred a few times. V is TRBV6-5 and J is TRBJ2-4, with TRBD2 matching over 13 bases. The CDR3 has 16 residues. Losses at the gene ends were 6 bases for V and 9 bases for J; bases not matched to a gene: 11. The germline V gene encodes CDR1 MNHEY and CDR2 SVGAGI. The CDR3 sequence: CASSRMTSGRRSIQYF. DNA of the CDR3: TGTGCCAGCAGCCGTATGACTAGCGGGAGGAGGAGCATTCAGTACTTC.

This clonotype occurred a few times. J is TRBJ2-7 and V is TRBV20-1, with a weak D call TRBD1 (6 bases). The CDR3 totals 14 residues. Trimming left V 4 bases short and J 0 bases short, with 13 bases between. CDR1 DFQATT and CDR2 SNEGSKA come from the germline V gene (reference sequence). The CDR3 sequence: CSAMAGVNSYEQYF. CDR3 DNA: TGCAGTGCTATGGCAGGGGTCAACTCCTACGAGCAGTACTTC.

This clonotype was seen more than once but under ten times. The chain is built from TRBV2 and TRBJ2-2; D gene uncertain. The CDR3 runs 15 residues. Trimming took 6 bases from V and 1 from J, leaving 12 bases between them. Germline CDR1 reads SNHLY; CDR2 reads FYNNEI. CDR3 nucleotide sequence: TGTGCCAGCAGGAGCCAGATGGGGAACACCGGGGAGCTGTTTTTT. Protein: CASRSQMGNTGELFF.

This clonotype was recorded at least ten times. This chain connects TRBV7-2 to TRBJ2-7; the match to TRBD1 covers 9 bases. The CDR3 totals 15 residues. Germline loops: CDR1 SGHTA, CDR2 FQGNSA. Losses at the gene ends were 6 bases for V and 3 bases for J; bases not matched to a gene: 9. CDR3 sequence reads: CASRSSGTGSYEQYF. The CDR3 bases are TGTGCCAGCAGATCCTCCGGGACAGGGAGCTACGAGCAGTACTTC.

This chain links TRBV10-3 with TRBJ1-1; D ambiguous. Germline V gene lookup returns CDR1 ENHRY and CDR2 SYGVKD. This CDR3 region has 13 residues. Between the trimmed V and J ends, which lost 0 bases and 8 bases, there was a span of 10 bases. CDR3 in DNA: TGTGCCATCAGTGAGTCGTTCAGGAAGGAAGCTTTCTTT. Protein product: CAISESFRKEAFF.

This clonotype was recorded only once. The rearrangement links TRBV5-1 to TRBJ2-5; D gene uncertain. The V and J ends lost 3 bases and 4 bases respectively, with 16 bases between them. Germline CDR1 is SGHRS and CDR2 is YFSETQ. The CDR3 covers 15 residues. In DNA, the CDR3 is TGCGCCAGCAGCTCGAGGAGTGCGAACGCAGAGACCCAGTACTTC. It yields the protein CASSSRSANAETQYF. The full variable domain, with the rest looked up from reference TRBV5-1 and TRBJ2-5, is KAGVTQTPRYLIKTRGQQVTLSCSPISGHRSVSWYQQTPGQGLQFLFEYFSETQRNKGNFPGRFSGRQFSNSRSEMNVSTLELGDSALYLCASSSRSANAETQYFGPGTRLLVL.

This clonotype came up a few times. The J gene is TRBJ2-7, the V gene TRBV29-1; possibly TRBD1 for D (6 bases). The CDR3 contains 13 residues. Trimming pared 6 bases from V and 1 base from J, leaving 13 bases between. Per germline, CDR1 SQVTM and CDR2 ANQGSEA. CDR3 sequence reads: CSVRDRLSYEQYF. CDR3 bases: TGCAGCGTCCGAGACAGGCTGTCCTACGAGCAGTACTTC.

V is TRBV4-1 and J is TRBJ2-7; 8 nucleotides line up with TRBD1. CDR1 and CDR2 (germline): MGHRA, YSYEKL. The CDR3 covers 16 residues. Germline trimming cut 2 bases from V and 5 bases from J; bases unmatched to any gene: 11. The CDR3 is CASSQPGQAVGNEQYF. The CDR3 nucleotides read TGCGCCAGCAGCCAACCGGGACAGGCTGTGGGAAACGAGCAGTACTTC.

CDR3 DNA sequence: TGCGCCAGCAGCCAAGGTGAAAACGCCGGAGATACGCAGTATTTT. This codes for CASSQGENAGDTQYF. The J gene is TRBJ2-3, the V gene TRBV4-1; D unclear. CDR3 length: 15 residues. The germline CDR1 and CDR2 sequences are MGHRA and YSYEKL. Trimming took off 1 base at V and 5 bases at J, with 13 bases between the two ends.

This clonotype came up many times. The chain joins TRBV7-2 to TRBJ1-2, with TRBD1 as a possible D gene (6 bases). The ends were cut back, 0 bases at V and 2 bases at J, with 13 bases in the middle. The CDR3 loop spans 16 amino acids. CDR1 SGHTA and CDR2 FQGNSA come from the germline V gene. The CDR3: CASSLAPGAGNYGYTF. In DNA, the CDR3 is TGTGCCAGCAGCTTAGCACCAGGGGCGGGCAACTATGGCTACACCTTC.